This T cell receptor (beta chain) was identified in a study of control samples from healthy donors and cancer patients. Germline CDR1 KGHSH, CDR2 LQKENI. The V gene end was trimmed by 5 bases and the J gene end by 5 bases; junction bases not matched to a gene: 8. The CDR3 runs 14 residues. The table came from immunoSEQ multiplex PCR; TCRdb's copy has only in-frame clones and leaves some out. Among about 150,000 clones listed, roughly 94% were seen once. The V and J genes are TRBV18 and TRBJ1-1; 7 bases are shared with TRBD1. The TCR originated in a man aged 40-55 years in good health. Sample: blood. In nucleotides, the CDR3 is TGTGCCAGCTCATCCAAACAGGGGAATACTGAAGCTTTCTTT. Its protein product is CASSSKQGNTEAFF.